This is a list of T cell receptor beta chains from one sample in a study of blood T cell repertoires in COVID-19. Using immunoSEQ multiplex PCR, the repertoire was profiled, and TCRdb retains in-frame clones only, with some absent. This table holds fewer than 350,000 clones, roughly 85% found once. Input material: PBMCs or T cells enriched from blood (not recorded which). These receptor sequences come from a man aged 25-45 years who had recovered from COVID-19. CDR3s include the opening cysteine and the closing phenylalanine or tryptophan. A D gene is named only where the DNA matches it firmly. Clone size, where shown, is once, few, many, or a class for clones that have expanded.

>TRBV5-1|-|-|TRBJ1-3
CASSSSGQNSGNTIYF
TGCGCCAGCAGCTCCTCCGGACAGAACTCTGGAAACACCATATATTTT
>TRBV3-1/TRBV3-2|-|once|TRBJ1-5
CASSLTQGGSNQPQHF
TGTGCCAGCAGCCTAACACAGGGAGGGAGCAATCAGCCCCAGCATTTT
>TRBV11-1|-|-|TRBJ1-1
CASRATELLNTEAFF
TGTGCCAGCAGGGCGACGGAGCTTTTGAACACTGAAGCTTTCTTT
>TRBV29-1|TRBD1|-|TRBJ1-2
CSVSPGGTANYGYTF
TGCAGCGTTTCCCCAGGGGGTACCGCTAACTATGGCTACACCTTC
>TRBV6-6|TRBD1|few|TRBJ1-2
CASLATGNDYGYTF
TGTGCCAGTCTAGCGACAGGGAACGACTATGGCTACACCTTC
>TRBV7-7|-|-|TRBJ1-3
CASSVLKGANTIYF
TGTGCTAGCAGCGTACTAAAGGGAGCAAACACCATATATTTT
>TRBV18|TRBD1|-|TRBJ1-1
CASSTRQGAYGSTEAFF
TGTGCCAGCTCAACCCGACAGGGGGCTTATGGGAGCACTGAAGCTTTCTTT
>TRBV5-1|-|-|TRBJ2-5
CASSLAQIQETQYF
TGCGCCAGCAGCTTGGCCCAGATTCAAGAGACCCAGTACTTC
>TRBV7-9|-|-|TRBJ1-4
CASSLAGARGELFF
TGTGCCAGCAGCTTAGCGGGGGCGAGGGGAGAACTGTTTTTT
>TRBV24-1|-|-|TRBJ2-1
CATSDSGASYNEQFF
TGTGCCACCAGTGATTCGGGAGCCTCCTACAATGAGCAGTTCTTC
>TRBV18|-|-|TRBJ2-1
CASHGRGRNEQFF
TGTGCCAGTCATGGACGGGGAAGGAATGAGCAGTTCTTC
>TRBV5-1|TRBD1|-|TRBJ1-2
CASSLGGTGEGYTF
TGCGCCAGCAGCTTGGGGGGGACAGGGGAAGGCTACACCTTC
>TRBV13|TRBD2|-|TRBJ2-7
CASSPRAGGPPEQYF
TGTGCCAGCAGCCCCCGAGCGGGGGGGCCTCCCGAGCAGTACTTC
>TRBV6-2/TRBV6-3|TRBD1|-|TRBJ2-1
CASSYVLGTGDEQFF
TGTGCCAGCAGTTACGTGTTAGGGACAGGGGACGAGCAGTTCTTC
>TRBV29-1|-|-|TRBJ1-2
CSVVPEDRNYGYTF
TGCAGCGTTGTCCCTGAAGACAGGAACTATGGCTACACCTTC
>TRBV29-1|-|-|TRBJ2-2
CSVEVQGPTGELFF
TGCAGCGTTGAGGTGCAGGGCCCCACCGGGGAGCTGTTTTTT
>TRBV19|-|-|TRBJ1-6
CASTPRAGPNSPLHF
TGTGCCAGTACGCCCCGCGCGGGACCCAATTCACCCCTCCACTTT
>TRBV5-1|-|-|TRBJ2-7
CASRLGGAAYEQYF
TGCGCCAGCCGCCTAGGCGGCGCTGCCTACGAGCAGTACTTC
>TRBV7-8|-|-|TRBJ1-1
CASSWDTLTEAFF
TGTGCCAGCAGCTGGGACACACTCACTGAAGCTTTCTTT
>TRBV7-6|TRBD2|-|TRBJ2-5
CASSPGRGRQETQYF
TGTGCCAGCAGCCCCGGGAGGGGTCGGCAAGAGACCCAGTACTTC
>TRBV2|TRBD1|-|TRBJ1-2
CASSLGQEDGYTF
TGTGCCAGCAGTCTGGGACAGGAAGATGGCTACACCTTC
>TRBV6-6|TRBD1|-|TRBJ1-3
CASRISGTGRTTIYF
TGTGCCAGCAGGATCTCCGGGACAGGCCGCACCACCATATATTTT
>TRBV29-1|TRBD1|-|TRBJ2-7
CSVWGQRYEQYF
TGCAGCGTTTGGGGACAGCGCTACGAGCAGTACTTC
>TRBV10-2|-|-|TRBJ2-7
CASIDTEGPSYEQYF
TGCGCCAGCATCGATACAGAGGGCCCTTCCTACGAGCAGTACTTC
>TRBV7-9|-|-|TRBJ1-2
CASTTTDHGYTF
TGTGCCAGCACCACGACAGACCATGGCTACACCTTC
>TRBV18|-|-|TRBJ2-7
CASSPPPGEGDEQYF
TGTGCCAGCTCACCACCTCCAGGGGAAGGGGACGAGCAGTACTTC
>TRBV27|-|-|TRBJ2-7
CASSWSMSSYEQYF
TGTGCCAGCAGTTGGAGTATGAGCTCCTACGAGCAGTACTTC
>TRBV6-5|-|few|TRBJ2-2
CASSYLETNTGELFF
TGTGCCAGCAGTTACCTAGAAACGAACACCGGGGAGCTGTTTTTT
>TRBV18|TRBD1|-|TRBJ2-2
CASSPRGQGLNTGELFF
TGTGCCAGCTCACCACGCGGACAGGGGCTGAACACCGGGGAGCTGTTTTTT
>TRBV7-9|-|-|TRBJ1-2
CASSSTVNYGYTF
TGTGCCAGCAGCTCGACAGTTAACTATGGCTACACCTTC
>TRBV10-3|-|-|TRBJ2-5
CAISRQVEETQYF
TGTGCCATCAGCCGACAGGTGGAAGAGACCCAGTACTTC
>TRBV5-1|-|-|TRBJ2-7
CASSFLSGSVGEQYF
TGCGCCAGCAGCTTTTTGTCAGGGTCGGTTGGCGAGCAGTACTTC
>TRBV5-1|-|-|TRBJ1-5
CASSLAGGTSNQPQHF
TGCGCCAGCAGCTTGGCCGGGGGGACTAGCAATCAGCCCCAGCATTTT
>TRBV15|-|-|TRBJ1-1
CATSRDRRNTEAFF
TGTGCCACCAGCAGAGATCGTAGGAACACTGAAGCTTTCTTT
>TRBV7-9|-|-|TRBJ2-1
CASSFPGINEQFF
TGTGCCAGCAGCTTTCCAGGGATTAATGAGCAGTTCTTC
>TRBV9|TRBD1|few|TRBJ1-2
CASSGTGNYGYTF
TGTGCCAGCAGCGGGACAGGGAACTATGGCTACACCTTC
>TRBV2|-|-|TRBJ1-1
CASSVQNTEAFF
TGTGCCAGCAGCGTACAGAACACTGAAGCTTTCTTT
>TRBV5-8|TRBD1|-|TRBJ2-7
CASSLFGGQGAYEQYF
TGTGCCAGCAGCTTGTTTGGGGGACAGGGGGCCTACGAGCAGTACTTC
>TRBV5-6|-|-|TRBJ1-3
CASSFRNTIYF
TGTGCCAGCAGCTTCAGAAACACCATATATTTT
>TRBV7-9|TRBD2|-|TRBJ2-1
CASSSRAGGSYNEQFF
TGTGCCAGCAGCTCCCGAGCGGGGGGCTCCTACAATGAGCAGTTCTTC
>TRBV18|TRBD1|once|TRBJ2-7
CASSLSTGGIAYEQYF
TGTGCCAGCTCACTCTCGACAGGGGGTATCGCCTACGAGCAGTACTTC
>TRBV5-4|-|-|TRBJ1-2
CASSLQGDYYGYTF
TGTGCCAGCAGCTTACAGGGAGATTACTATGGCTACACCTTC
>TRBV3-1/TRBV3-2|-|few|TRBJ1-1
CASSQLAGGRTEAFF
TGTGCCAGCAGCCAATTAGCCGGGGGGAGAACTGAAGCTTTCTTT
>TRBV10-3|TRBD2|-|TRBJ2-1
CAISESASGGYNEQFF
TGTGCCATCAGTGAGTCGGCTAGCGGGGGGTACAATGAGCAGTTCTTC
>TRBV5-4|TRBD1|-|TRBJ1-2
CASSLQGAEGYTF
TGTGCCAGCAGCTTGCAGGGGGCGGAAGGCTACACCTTC
>TRBV10-3|-|-|TRBJ1-1
CAIGGLAGTEAFF
TGTGCCATCGGCGGTCTGGCCGGCACTGAAGCTTTCTTT
>TRBV4-1|TRBD2|-|TRBJ2-7
CASSQGRATGLAGVEQYF
TGCGCCAGCAGCCAAGGGAGGGCTACTGGGCTAGCGGGGGTCGAGCAGTACTTC
>TRBV6-6|-|-|TRBJ1-2
CASSYGLREGYTF
TGTGCCAGCAGTTACGGATTGCGGGAAGGCTACACCTTC
>TRBV3-1/TRBV3-2|TRBD2|few|TRBJ2-7
CASSHLLAGRTYEQYF
TGTGCCAGCAGCCATCTACTAGCGGGGAGAACCTACGAGCAGTACTTC
>TRBV7-3|-|-|TRBJ1-1
CASSLGTGLNTEAFF
TGTGCCAGCAGCTTGGGTACAGGGCTGAACACTGAAGCTTTCTTT
>TRBV21-1|-|-|TRBJ1-1
CASSWGVEDTEAFF
TGTGCCAGCTCCTGGGGCGTTGAGGACACTGAAGCTTTCTTT
>TRBV4-3|TRBD1|-|TRBJ1-2
CASSQDWTGTPTNYGYTF
TGCGCCAGCAGCCAAGATTGGACAGGGACCCCAACTAACTATGGCTACACCTTC
>TRBV5-1|TRBD2|-|TRBJ2-3
CASSFGTSGEDTQYF
TGCGCCAGCAGCTTCGGGACTAGCGGGGAAGATACGCAGTATTTT
>TRBV15|TRBD1|-|TRBJ1-5
CATSRDRDIQPQHF
TGTGCCACCAGTAGGGACAGGGATATTCAGCCCCAGCATTTT